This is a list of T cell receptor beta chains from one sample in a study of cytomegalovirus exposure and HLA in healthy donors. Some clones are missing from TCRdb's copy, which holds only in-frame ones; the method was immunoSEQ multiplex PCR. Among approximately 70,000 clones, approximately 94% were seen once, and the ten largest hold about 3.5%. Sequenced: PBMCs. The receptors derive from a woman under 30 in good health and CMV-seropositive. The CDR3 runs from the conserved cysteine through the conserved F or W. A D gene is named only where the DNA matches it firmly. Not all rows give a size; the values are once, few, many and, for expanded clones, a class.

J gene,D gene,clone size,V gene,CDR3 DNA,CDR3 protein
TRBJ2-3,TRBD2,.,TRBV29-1,TGCAGCGTTGAATTGGGCGGGGGGGCATTAAGGACAGATACGCAGTATTTT,CSVELGGGALRTDTQYF
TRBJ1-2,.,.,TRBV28,TGTGCCAGCACCCCGTCGCGCCAGGGGCGAGGAGGCTACACCTTC,CASTPSRQGRGGYTF
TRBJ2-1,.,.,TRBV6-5,TGTGCCAGCAGTCCGGACAGTGGGGAATACAATGAGCAGTTCTTC,CASSPDSGEYNEQFF
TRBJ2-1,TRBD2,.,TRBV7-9,TGTGCCAGCAGCTTCGGTGGGACTAGCGGACTAAGCTCCTACAATGAGCAGTTCTTC,CASSFGGTSGLSSYNEQFF
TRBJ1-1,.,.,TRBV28,TGTGCCACGATTACAGAGAACACTGAAGCTTTCTTT,CATITENTEAFF
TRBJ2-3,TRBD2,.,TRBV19,TGTGCCAGTGCCGGGACTAGCGGGAGAGATACGCAGTATTTT,CASAGTSGRDTQYF
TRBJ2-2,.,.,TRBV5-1,TGCGCCAGTCACAGGGTCACCGGGGAGCTGTTTTTT,CASHRVTGELFF
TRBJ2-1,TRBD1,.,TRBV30,TGTGCCGGGGAATCGGGACAGGGTTTGAATGAGCAGTTCTTC,CAGESGQGLNEQFF
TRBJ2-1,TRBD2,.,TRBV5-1,TGCGCCAGCAGCCCGGGACTAGCGGGGTTCAATGAGCAGTTCTTC,CASSPGLAGFNEQFF
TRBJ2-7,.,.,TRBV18,TGTGCCAGCTCACCATACCCGGTAGTCGGCGAGCAGTACTTC,CASSPYPVVGEQYF
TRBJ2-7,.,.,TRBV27,TGTGCCAGCAGTTTACAGCGGAGCCCCCCCTACGAGCAGTACTTC,CASSLQRSPPYEQYF
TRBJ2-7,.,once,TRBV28,TGTGCCAGCAGTTTTAACGCGGACAGCTACGAGCAGTACTTC,CASSFNADSYEQYF
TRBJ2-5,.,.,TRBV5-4,TGTGCCAGCAGCCAGTACCAAGAGACCCAGTACTTC,CASSQYQETQYF
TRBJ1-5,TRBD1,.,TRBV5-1,TGCGCCAGCAGCTTGGCCGGGACAGGCACTCAGCCCCAGCATTTT,CASSLAGTGTQPQHF
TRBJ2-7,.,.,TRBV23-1,TGCGCCGAATGTGGATATCAGGGTAAACACTACGAGCAGTACTTC,CAECGYQGKHYEQYF
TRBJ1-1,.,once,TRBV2,TGTGCCAGCTTATTCGGGATTCAGAACACTGAAGCTTTCTTT,CASLFGIQNTEAFF
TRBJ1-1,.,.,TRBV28,TGTGCCAGCAGTCGGACTGGAAACACTGAAGCTTTCTTT,CASSRTGNTEAFF
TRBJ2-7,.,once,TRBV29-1,TGCAGCGTTGTATGGGCAAGCTCTGCGTACGAGCAGTACTTC,CSVVWASSAYEQYF
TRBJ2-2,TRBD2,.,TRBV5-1,TGCGCCAGCAGCTTGTCCACGGGGAGGGCCGGGGAGCTGTTTTTT,CASSLSTGRAGELFF
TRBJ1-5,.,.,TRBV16,TGTGCCAGCAGCCAATCTATAGGGGAATATAGCAATCAGCCCCAGCATTTT,CASSQSIGEYSNQPQHF